This TCR beta chain stems from a study of T cell responses to AZD1222 COVID-19 vaccine. Clones were sequenced by immunoSEQ multiplex PCR, and TCRdb holds only the in-frame ones, with some missing. The table includes 120,000 or so clones, around 89% detected once. As for this clone: Antigen unknown.

General observations from the study: In a largely white British group with more females than males, clonal diversity was possibly underestimated. Baseline seropositivity occurred in only a handful of AZD1222 recipients. Increased Spike-specific TCR breadth and depth were observed after two AZD1222 doses. Unmutated variant regions are reportedly the target of nearly half of TCRs that are spike-specific.

Germline assignment: CDR1 SGDLS and CDR2 YYNGEE. The CDR3 consists of 16 residues. With 0 bases clipped from V and 3 bases from J, the junction kept 9 bases outside the gene matches. The chain uses TRBV9 and TRBJ2-7, with 7 positions matching TRBD1. The clonotype originates from an adult in good health. The specimen was peripheral blood, collected on day 0 of AZD1222 vaccination. The CDR3 loop is CASSVGRTGKIYEQYF. For the CDR3, the DNA is TGTGCCAGCAGCGTAGGCCGGACAGGAAAAATCTACGAGCAGTACTTC.